The next 6 T cell receptor beta chains were all read from a single sample in a study of T cells after yellow fever vaccination. TCRdb independently ran MiXCR on the 5' RACE reads; one entry per CDR3 protein. The table shows some 670,000 distinct CDR3 sequences, with around 12% occurring only once. The material sequenced was PBMCs, taken on the day of the yellow fever booster vaccination. The receptors were sampled from a man aged 25 to 40 who received the YFV17D yellow fever vaccine.

This clonotype was observed a few times. The V gene is TRBV12-3 or TRBV12-4, the J gene TRBJ2-3, with 7 bases matching TRBD2. V lost 6 bases to trimming and J lost 7 bases; unmatched junction nucleotides: 13. There are 15 residues in the CDR3. CDR3 protein: CASRAAGAGPHTQYF. Written as DNA, the CDR3 is TGTGCCAGCAGGGCTGCGGGAGCCGGACCCCATACGCAGTATTTT.

This sequence joins TRBV12-3 or TRBV12-4 and TRBJ1-2; weak D call: TRBD1 (5 bases). V was cut by 8 bases and J by 7 bases, with 17 bases left in between. This CDR3 has 13 residues. CDR3: CASGSRVQGGYTF. The CDR3 nucleotides read TGTGCCAGCGGTTCCAGGGTTCAGGGTGGCTACACCTTC.

This chain joins TRBV9 and TRBJ2-1; TRBD2 matches at 7 bases. Germline loops: CDR1 SGDLS, CDR2 YYNGEE. The CDR3 runs 14 residues. Trimming took 4 bases from V and 6 from J; bases not matched to a gene: 7. In DNA form, the CDR3 reads TGTGCCAGCAGCACCATGACTAGCACCAATGAGCAGTTCTTC. This translates into CASSTMTSTNEQFF.

Comments on this clonotype: At one end, the junction sequence differs from germline, possibly due to a read error. This sequence joins TRBV7-6 and TRBJ2-7, with 7 nucleotides matching TRBD2. The length of the CDR3 is 16 residues. Germline-derived CDR1 and CDR2 are SGHVS and FNYEAQ. The CDR3: CASSPWGGWGSYERYF. The DNA for the CDR3 is TGTGCCAGCAGCCCTTGGGGGGGATGGGGTTCCTACGAGCGGTACTTC.

This chain uses TRBV12-3 or TRBV12-4 with TRBJ1-3; no reliable D call. V gave up 5 bases and J gave up 0 bases, with 11 bases separating them. This CDR3 spans 15 amino acids. The CDR3, as DNA: TGTGCCAGCAGTCCCCCGCCAGGCTCTGGAAACACCATATATTTT. Protein product: CASSPPPGSGNTIYF.

This clonotype was seen only a few times. V is TRBV7-2 and J is TRBJ1-4; TRBD1 is a possible D gene (5 bases). V shed 7 bases and J shed 5 bases, with 14 bases lying between them. CDR1 SGHTA and CDR2 FQGNSA come from the germline V gene. The CDR3 loop spans 14 amino acids. CDR3 protein: CASTPRGGNEKLFF. The DNA for the CDR3 is TGTGCCAGCACCCCCCGGGGGGGAAATGAAAAACTGTTTTTT.